Listed here are 32 T cell receptor beta chains from one sample, sequenced in a study of cytomegalovirus exposure and HLA in healthy donors. The PCR contained 60 Vbeta and 13 Jbeta primers. The table came from immunoSEQ multiplex PCR; TCRdb's copy has only in-frame clones and leaves some out. This sample carries 95,000 to 150,000 clones, just under 75% of them seen once, and the ten largest clones take around 4.8%. Sequences were obtained from PBMCs. These receptors were collected from a man in his fifties or sixties in good health and CMV-seropositive.

The chain has TRBV4-1 and TRBJ2-7; D uncertain. CDR1 is MGHRA and CDR2 is YSYEKL in the germline V gene. The CDR3 contains 15 residues. Trimming pared 2 bases from V and 9 bases from J, leaving 20 bases between. As DNA, the CDR3 is TGCGCCAGCAGCCAACTTCGCTCCTCCGTTTCGAGGCAGTACTTC. This codes for CASSQLRSSVSRQYF.

This chain connects TRBV27 to TRBJ2-1; a weak D match, TRBD2 (7 bases). The germline V gene has CDR1 MNHEY and CDR2 SMNVEV (reference sequence). This CDR3 comprises 15 residues. Trimming pared 8 bases from V and 8 bases from J, leaving 22 bases between. The CDR3 reads CASREAGAHFDEQFF. The DNA for the CDR3 is TGTGCCAGCCGAGAGGCGGGGGCCCACTTTGATGAGCAGTTCTTC.

The chain has TRBV10-3 and TRBJ1-1; 10 nucleotides line up with TRBD1. Germline V CDR1 and CDR2: ENHRY, SYGVKD. With V trimmed by 5 bases and J by 2 bases, 2 bases remained unmatched. The CDR3 covers 14 residues. In nucleotides, the CDR3 is TGTGCCATCAGTCGGGACAGGGGAAACACTGAAGCTTTCTTT. Its protein product is CAISRDRGNTEAFF.

The CDR3 DNA reads TGCGCCAGCAGCCTATGGGACAGCCGATACGAGCAGTACTTC. Translation: CASSLWDSRYEQYF. The rearrangement links TRBV5-1 to TRBJ2-5; 7 bases are a match to TRBD1. The J call is doubtful: the DNA matches TRBJ2-7 better. From germline, CDR1 is SGHRS and CDR2 YFSETQ. This CDR3 has 14 amino acids.

The chain links TRBV5-1 to TRBJ2-2; a weak D match, TRBD1 (6 bases). Trimming shortened V by 0 bases and J by 0 bases, and 6 bases separated the two germline ends. There are 15 residues in the CDR3. From germline, CDR1 is SGHRS and CDR2 YFSETQ. CDR3 residues: CASSLDRANTGELFF. The CDR3 DNA is TGCGCCAGCAGCTTGGACAGGGCGAACACCGGGGAGCTGTTTTTT. The full variable domain, its missing parts supplied by reference TRBV5-1 and TRBJ2-2, is KAGVTQTPRYLIKTRGQQVTLSCSPISGHRSVSWYQQTPGQGLQFLFEYFSETQRNKGNFPGRFSGRQFSNSRSEMNVSTLELGDSALYLCASSLDRANTGELFFGEGSRLTVL.

V and J are TRBV19 and TRBJ1-2; 9 bases line up with TRBD1. The J segment lost 5 bases and the V segment lost 4 bases, leaving 5 bases of the junction unmatched. Germline CDR1 is LNHDA and CDR2 is SQIVND (reference sequence). This CDR3 spans 14 amino acids. The CDR3 sequence: CASSRPGTGYGYTF. In DNA, the CDR3 is TGTGCCAGTAGTAGACCCGGGACAGGGTATGGCTACACCTTC.

V is TRBV2 and J is TRBJ1-3; D is undetermined. Germline V gene lookup returns CDR1 SNHLY and CDR2 FYNNEI. CDR3 length equals 14 residues. With 1 base removed from V and 3 bases from J, the gap between germline ends came to 7 bases. The CDR3 DNA reads as TGTGCCAGCAGTGAAGTGGGGAGTGGAAACACCATATATTTT. This sequence encodes CASSEVGSGNTIYF. Based on the CDR3 plus reference TRBV2 and TRBJ1-3, the full variable domain is EPEVTQTPSHQVTQMGQEVILRCVPISNHLYFYWYRQILGQKVEFLVSFYNNEISEKSEIFDDQFSVERPDGSNFTLKIRSTKLEDSAMYFCASSEVGSGNTIYFGEGSWLTVV.

This clone was counted a few times. This chain links TRBV9 with TRBJ2-3; 10 positions match TRBD2. Germline lookup yields CDR1 SGDLS and CDR2 YYNGEE. This CDR3 is built from 17 residues. V dropped 0 bases and J dropped 4; count of bases not matched to a gene: 8. CDR3 bases: TGTGCCAGCAGCGTAGTAGGTAGCGGGGGGTTTGCAGATACGCAGTATTTT. Translating it yields CASSVVGSGGFADTQYF.

Regarding this clone: Mismatch with germline at one junction end may stem from a read error. The sample contains more than one DNA sequence encoding this CDR3. J is TRBJ1-1 and V is TRBV7-9, with D unclear. The germline V gene has CDR1 SEHNR and CDR2 FQNEAQ (reference sequence). CDR3 length equals 14 residues. CDR3 bases: TGCGCCAGCAGCTTAGATTGGAGGCGGACTGAAGCTTTCTTT. It yields the protein CASSLDWRRTEAFF.

This clone was counted once. The genes are TRBV5-5 and TRBJ1-5; no firm D call. The V gene lost 0 bases and the J gene lost 7 bases, with 14 bases spanning the gap. The CDR3 totals 15 residues. Per germline, CDR1 SGHKS and CDR2 YYEKEE (reference sequence). CDR3 sequence (DNA): TGTGCCAGCAGCTTGGCTGGGTTAGGCGGCCAGCCCCAGCATTTT. Translating it yields CASSLAGLGGQPQHF.

The V gene is TRBV4-2, the J gene TRBJ2-2; no firm D call. The CDR3 loop spans 16 amino acids. Trimming left V 1 base short and J 0 bases short, with 9 bases between. Germline-derived CDR1 and CDR2 are LGHNA and YNFKEQ. The CDR3 nucleotides read TGTGCCAGCAGCCAAGTTACACCCACGAACACCGGGGAGCTGTTTTTT. Translated: CASSQVTPTNTGELFF.

This rearrangement joins TRBV10-3 to TRBJ2-7; 7 bases match TRBD1. CDR1 is ENHRY, CDR2 SYGVKD, per germline. The junction had 12 bases not matched to a gene; V was cut back by 4 bases and J by 6 bases. There are 15 residues in the CDR3. CDR3 DNA: TGTGCCATCAGTGCCGATGGGGTTACAGGGGCCGAGCAGTACTTC. The encoded protein is CAISADGVTGAEQYF.

A few counts support this clone. The genes are TRBV6-1 and TRBJ2-1, with 8 positions matching TRBD1. J gave up 8 bases and V 6 bases, and 6 bases lay outside the gene matches. The germline V gene has CDR1 MNHNS and CDR2 SASEGT. The CDR3 sequence is 13 residues long. The CDR3 loop reads CASRMDRDHEQFF. CDR3 nucleotide sequence: TGTGCCAGCAGAATGGACAGGGACCATGAGCAGTTCTTC.

Concerning this clone: The junction shows a germline mismatch at one end, possibly a read error. This sequence joins TRBV9 and TRBJ2-5, with 9 bases matching TRBD2. CDR1 is SGDLS and CDR2 is YYNGEE in the germline V gene. The CDR3 contains 15 residues. The chain's CDR3 is CASSVVGSGGEPQYF. CDR3 DNA: TGTGCCAGCAGCGTAGTCGGTAGCGGGGGAGAGCCCCAGTACTTC. The entire variable domain, with the rest obtained from reference TRBV9 and TRBJ2-5, is as follows: DSGVTQTPKHLITATGQRVTLRCSPRSGDLSVYWYQQSLDQGLQFLIQYYNGEERAKGNILERFSAQQFPDLHSELNLSSLELGDSALYFCASSVVGSGGEPQYFGPGTRLLVL.

V and J are TRBV28 and TRBJ2-1; tentative D call: TRBD2 (6 bases). V was pared by 6 bases and J by 8 bases, with 17 bases between. Germline loops: CDR1 MDHEN, CDR2 SYDVKM. CDR3 length: 14 amino acids. CDR3 coding DNA: TGTGCCAGCAGCGGGACTGGGCTAACCCATGAGCAGTTCTTC. Amino acids: CASSGTGLTHEQFF. The full variable domain, with the rest looked up from reference TRBV28 and TRBJ2-1, is DVKVTQSSRYLVKRTGEKVFLECVQDMDHENMFWYRQDPGLGLRLIYFSYDVKMKEKGDIPEGYSVSREKKERFSLILESASTNQTSMYLCASSGTGLTHEQFFGPGTRLTVL.

The V call is TRBV5-1, the J call TRBJ2-7; D perhaps matches TRBD2 (5 bases). Germline V gene data show CDR1 as SGHRS and CDR2 as YFSETQ. CDR3 size: 13 residues. V gave up 5 bases and J gave up 2 bases, with 11 bases separating them. CDR3 coding DNA: TGCGCCAGCAGAAGAGCTAGCCCCTACGAGCAGTACTTC. Amino acids: CASRRASPYEQYF.

The V call is TRBV18, the J call TRBJ1-6, with D perhaps TRBD1 (6 bases). CDR1 and CDR2 from the germline V gene are KGHSH and LQKENI. The V and J ends lost 3 bases and 4 bases respectively, with 10 bases between them. The CDR3 runs to 15 residues. CDR3 DNA sequence: TGTGCCAGCTCACCCGACAGGAATTATAATTCACCCCTCCACTTT. Translating it yields CASSPDRNYNSPLHF.

V gene TRBV9 combines with J gene TRBJ2-3; weak D call: TRBD2 (5 bases). The V end was cut by 4 bases, the J end by 8 bases, with 11 bases between. CDR3 length: 12 amino acids. Germline CDR1 is SGDLS and CDR2 is YYNGEE. CDR3 DNA sequence: TGTGCCAGCAGCCCTCGCGCGGGTACGCAGTATTTT. It encodes CASSPRAGTQYF. Using reference TRBV9 and TRBJ2-3 for the parts outside the CDR3, the full variable domain is DSGVTQTPKHLITATGQRVTLRCSPRSGDLSVYWYQQSLDQGLQFLIQYYNGEERAKGNILERFSAQQFPDLHSELNLSSLELGDSALYFCASSPRAGTQYFGPGTRLTVL.

The chain carries TRBV7-9 and TRBJ2-5; no firm D call. The V and J ends lost 0 bases and 6 bases respectively, with 8 bases between them. CDR3 length: 13 amino acids. Germline lookup yields CDR1 SEHNR and CDR2 FQNEAQ (reference sequence). CDR3 loop: CASSLADAKTQYF. The CDR3 coding sequence is TGTGCCAGCAGCTTAGCTGATGCGAAGACCCAGTACTTC. Variable domain in full (rest from reference TRBV7-9 and TRBJ2-5): DTGVSQNPRHKITKRGQNVTFRCDPISEHNRLYWYRQTLGQGPEFLTYFQNEAQLEKSRLLSDRFSAERPKGSFSTLEIQRTEQGDSAMYLCASSLADAKTQYFGPGTRLLVL.

This chain links TRBV19 with TRBJ1-6; 9 bases are shared with TRBD1. Germline CDR1 reads LNHDA; CDR2 reads SQIVND (reference sequence). The CDR3 runs to 16 residues. Trimming took 4 bases from V and 6 from J; bases not matched to a gene: 7. CDR3 amino acids: CASSNPRTGVNSPLHF. The CDR3, as DNA: TGTGCCAGTAGTAACCCCCGGACAGGGGTTAATTCACCCCTCCACTTT. Together with reference TRBV19 and TRBJ1-6, the CDR3 gives the full variable domain: DGGITQSPKYLFRKEGQNVTLSCEQNLNHDAMYWYRQDPGQGLRLIYYSQIVNDFQKGDIAEGYSVSREKKESFPLTVTSAQKNPTAFYLCASSNPRTGVNSPLHFGNGTRLTVT.

V usage is TRBV7-9 and J usage is TRBJ2-6; D gene ambiguous. The CDR3 loop spans 15 amino acids. Trimming took 5 bases from V and 0 from J, leaving 8 bases between them. Germline V gives CDR1 SEHNR, CDR2 FQNEAQ (reference sequence). The CDR3 sequence is CASSPRVSGANVLTF. DNA for the CDR3: TGTGCCAGCAGCCCACGGGTCTCTGGGGCCAACGTCCTGACTTTC.

This sequence joins TRBV18 and TRBJ1-5; no firm D call. CDR3 length equals 15 residues. From germline, CDR1 is KGHSH and CDR2 LQKENI. V was shortened by 2 bases and J by 0 bases, with 8 bases between the two germline ends. The CDR3 nucleotides read TGTGCCAGCTCACCAGACTCCAATAGCAATCAGCCCCAGCATTTT. Translating gives CASSPDSNSNQPQHF.

CDR3 coding DNA: TGTGCCGCTTGGCCTCTAGCTGGGTCGACCTACGAGCAGTACTTC. Protein: CAAWPLAGSTYEQYF. The gene calls are TRBV10-3 and TRBJ2-7; weak D call: TRBD2 (5 bases). This CDR3 is 15 amino acids long. Germline lookup yields CDR1 ENHRY and CDR2 SYGVKD. V was shortened by 11 bases and J by 2 bases, with 22 bases between the two germline ends.

This clone was seen a single time. The V and J genes are TRBV6-5 and TRBJ2-7; D is possibly TRBD2 (6 bases). V gave up 7 bases and J gave up 0 bases, with 16 bases separating them. From germline, CDR1 is MNHEY and CDR2 SVGAGI. This CDR3 contains 15 residues. The CDR3 DNA follows: TGTGCCAGCACGGGGGAAGGTCTGACCTCCTACGAGCAGTACTTC. This sequence encodes CASTGEGLTSYEQYF.

This rearrangement joins TRBV19 to TRBJ1-1; D not resolved. The V and J ends lost 5 bases and 10 bases respectively, with 17 bases between them. Germline V gene data show CDR1 as LNHDA and CDR2 as SQIVND (reference sequence). The CDR3 sequence is 13 residues long. CDR3 in amino acids: CASSFQEKTGAFF. CDR3 DNA sequence: TGTGCCAGTAGTTTTCAGGAAAAAACCGGAGCTTTCTTT.

The chain has TRBV9 and TRBJ2-2; 8 bases are shared with TRBD2. V gave up 0 bases and J gave up 13 bases; unmatched junction bases: 17. There are 17 residues in the CDR3. Germline assignment: CDR1 SGDLS and CDR2 YYNGEE. The CDR3 DNA follows: TGTGCCAGCAGCGTAGGGGGCGGGGGGCTTCTCGAAGTCGGGCTGTTTTTT. It specifies CASSVGGGGLLEVGLFF.

This chain joins TRBV5-1 and TRBJ2-5, with TRBD2 as a possible D gene (6 bases). The better agreement between TRBJ2-7 and the DNA end casts doubt on the J call. Germline-derived CDR1 and CDR2 are SGHRS and YFSETQ. This CDR3 region has 13 residues. The CDR3 loop is CVSSTEGSYEQYF. CDR3 bases: TGCGTCTCTTCGACGGAGGGGAGCTACGAGCAGTACTTC.

This chain uses TRBV18 with TRBJ1-1; 8 positions agree with TRBD1. The CDR3 length is 15 residues. CDR1 and CDR2 from the germline V gene are KGHSH and LQKENI. J gave up 3 bases and V 3 bases, and 6 bases lay outside the gene matches. CDR3 protein: CASSPQTGEHTEAFF. CDR3 nucleotides: TGTGCCAGCTCACCTCAGACAGGGGAGCACACTGAAGCTTTCTTT.

This chain joins TRBV7-9 and TRBJ2-7; D is unresolved. The V end lost 6 bases, the J end lost 5 bases, and 14 bases lay between the germline ends. CDR3 length: 13 residues. Germline CDR1 reads SEHNR; CDR2 reads FQNEAQ (reference sequence). The DNA for the CDR3 is TGTGCCAGCAGTGATACTGTTCCCCACGAGCAGTACTTC. Translating gives CASSDTVPHEQYF.

This chain uses TRBV6-6 with TRBJ2-5; D remains ambiguous. The better agreement between TRBJ2-7 and the DNA end casts doubt on the J call. This CDR3 comprises 14 residues. Germline V gene data show CDR1 as MNHNY and CDR2 as SVGAGI (reference sequence). The CDR3 reads CASSYEQYSYEQYF. The CDR3 DNA follows: TGTGCCAGCAGTTACGAGCAATATTCCTACGAGCAGTACTTC.

The chain uses TRBV20-1 and TRBJ2-7; the D gene is possibly TRBD2 (5 bases). The CDR3 loop spans 11 amino acids. CDR1 and CDR2 from the germline V gene are DFQATT and SNEGSKA (reference sequence). Deletions cut 6 bases from V and 6 bases from J, with 12 bases between. CDR3 loop: CSAPRVGEQYF. The CDR3, as DNA: TGCAGTGCCCCGCGGGTGGGCGAGCAGTACTTC.

This chain links TRBV2 with TRBJ1-2, with D possibly being TRBD1 (6 bases). The CDR3 length is 9 residues. CDR1 is SNHLY and CDR2 is FYNNEI in the germline V gene. V was trimmed by 5 bases and J by 13 bases, leaving 8 bases between them. The CDR3 nucleotides read TGTGCCAGCAGTCCGGACAGCACCTTC. It codes for CASSPDSTF.